This TCR beta chain was sequenced for a study of blood T cell repertoires in COVID-19. Enrollees, about 18 to 90 years old, lived in about two dozen US areas. For recovered donors of Cohort 3, there were two negative PCRs, clearance, or symptom resolution. Repertoires were generated with immunoSEQ multiplex PCR, while TCRdb's copy carries only in-frame clones and drops some. The top ten clones hold less than 3% of a sample with around 300,000 clones, approximately 90% of them seen once. This CDR3 spans 14 amino acids. Germline CDR1 is LNHDA and CDR2 is SQIVND (reference sequence). Unmatched junction bases numbered 4, after V lost 5 bases and J lost 4 bases.

This chain links TRBV19 with TRBJ2-5, with TRBD1 matching over 10 bases. The sequencing sample was made of PBMCs or T cells enriched from blood (not recorded which). This receptor was taken from a woman in her forties or fifties who had recovered from COVID-19. The CDR3 DNA reads as TGTGCCAGTAGTGCGGGACAGGGGAGAGAGACCCAGTACTTC. This sequence encodes CASSAGQGRETQYF.